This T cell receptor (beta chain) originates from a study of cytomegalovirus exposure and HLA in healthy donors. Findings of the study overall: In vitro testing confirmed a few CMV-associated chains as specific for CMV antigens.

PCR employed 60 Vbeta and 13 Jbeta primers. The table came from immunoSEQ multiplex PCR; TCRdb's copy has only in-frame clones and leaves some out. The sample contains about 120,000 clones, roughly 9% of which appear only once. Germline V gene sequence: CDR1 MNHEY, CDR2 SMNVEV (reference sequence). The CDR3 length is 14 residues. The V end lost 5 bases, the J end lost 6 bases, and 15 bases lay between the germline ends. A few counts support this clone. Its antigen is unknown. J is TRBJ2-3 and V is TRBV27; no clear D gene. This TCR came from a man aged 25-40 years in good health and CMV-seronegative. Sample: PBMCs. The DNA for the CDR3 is TGTGCCAGCAGTCTCCTGACTCGCCAGGATACGCAGTATTTT. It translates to CASSLLTRQDTQYF.